These T cell receptor beta chains were read from a single sample in a study of blood T cell repertoires in COVID-19. Profiled with immunoSEQ multiplex PCR; TCRdb holds only in-frame clones, not every one. In the table there are more than 50,000 clones, about 88% of which are singletons. Sequencing was carried out using peripheral blood. These receptors all come from a man in his sixties with active COVID-19. Each CDR3 is given without its conserved first and last residue.

v_gene	j_gene	CDR3aa
TRBV6-1	TRBJ2-1	ASSEGTSVHEQF
TRBV7-6	TRBJ2-2	ASSLAPASGNTGELF
TRBV3-1/TRBV3-2	TRBJ2-7	ASSLTGQELYEQY
TRBV5-8	TRBJ2-1	ASSLRGYNEQF
TRBV5-1	TRBJ2-5	ASSNLAGGMQETQY
TRBV2	TRBJ2-1	ASRRLVDNEQF
TRBV6-2/TRBV6-3	TRBJ1-1	ASSLDVWGGFWVNTEAF
TRBV27	TRBJ1-1	ASSLFGGGPMNTEAF
TRBV9	TRBJ1-3	ASSVASPTDTRPGNTIY
TRBV6-5	TRBJ2-7	ASGSLSGRSSYEQY
TRBV9	TRBJ2-2	ASSGKSGTRPTGELF
TRBV18	TRBJ1-1	ASSPDRGYDTEAF
TRBV5-5	TRBJ2-7	ASSWDRPGEQY
TRBV5-1	TRBJ2-3	ASSFLGDYSTDTQY
TRBV4-3	TRBJ2-3	ASSHQSGSADTQY
TRBV5-1	TRBJ2-5	ASSFEGTGMVETQY
TRBV28	TRBJ2-1	ASRGGQGPGSDEQF
TRBV28	TRBJ2-3	ASSIAGTPQY
TRBV11-2	TRBJ2-5	ASSNSDRAQETQY
TRBV7-2	TRBJ2-1	ASSLSWDTSNEQF
TRBV19	TRBJ2-3	ASWVPGTDTQY
TRBV28	TRBJ2-1	ASRRRGEQF
TRBV7-9	TRBJ2-5	ASSFRIAGSETQY
TRBV7-2	TRBJ1-2	ASSSDRGYGYT
TRBV6-6	TRBJ2-1	ASSPSPGLAGLGSYNEQF
TRBV6-2/TRBV6-3	TRBJ2-7	ASSWILAGGTSYEQY
TRBV24-1	TRBJ2-3	ATSIGAGGLTDTQY
TRBV5-1	TRBJ1-1	ASSPGQGGTEAF
TRBV7-9	TRBJ2-2	ASSFVLAENTGELF
TRBV5-5	TRBJ1-1	ASRLGNRETEAF
TRBV19	TRBJ1-1	ASSISLTARGGEAF
TRBV3-1/TRBV3-2	TRBJ1-2	ASSLRQNYGYT
TRBV19	TRBJ2-1	SGGPHNEQF
TRBV27	TRBJ2-2	ASSLSSGSNTGELF
TRBV18	TRBJ1-2	ASSPMDGGLYGYT
TRBV28	TRBJ2-5	ASSLFSGRRETQY
TRBV9	TRBJ1-1	ASSVGAGNTEAF
TRBV7-8	TRBJ2-5	ASSLGTSGSSSRETQY
TRBV4-2	TRBJ1-5	ASSQDPQGGNQPQH
TRBV15	TRBJ1-2	ATSEGTDYGYT
TRBV30	TRBJ2-1	AWIAGNSYNEQF
TRBV25-1	TRBJ1-4	ASSDTGRGEKLF
TRBV4-1	TRBJ2-7	ASSQDQKGAYYEQY
TRBV5-1	TRBJ1-1	ASSSGPGQGAEAF
TRBV7-2	TRBJ1-1	ASSKTVYTEAF
TRBV2	TRBJ2-5	ASSERETQY
TRBV19	TRBJ2-7	ASSMAGRYEQY
TRBV10-3	TRBJ1-6	ATGETHPANSPLH
TRBV7-9	TRBJ2-7	ASSQTSGRAYEQY
TRBV24-1	TRBJ2-7	ATSDASGTGLDEQY